This T cell receptor (beta chain) was captured by sequencing in a study of blood T cell repertoires in COVID-19 (dated by TCRdb to 2019 to 2021). Study-level background: The collaborator samples originated in the United States, Italy and Spain and spanned the acute and convalescent phases of COVID-19. The samples were drawn from the first 160 participants of the ongoing ImmuneRACE study and from 950 to 1,500 subjects provided by 6 global collaborators. The repertoires were released in a freely available public database meant as a resource for research on the immune response to SARS-CoV-2. HLA class I and class II types, where available, came from metadata supplied by the sample provider rather than from assay-based typing. Deeply sampled blood TCRbeta repertoires from subjects exposed to, actively infected with, or recovered from COVID-19 were included in the dataset. Sample metadata almost always included a de-identified subject ID, COVID-19 status, age in years and sex. The material from the prospective study consisted of cDNA or gDNA derived from T cells, B-cell-depleted T cells, or PBMCs.

Another Seattle source contributed samples from volunteer blood donors who had recovered from COVID-19. Collaborating institutions collected whole blood in K2EDTA tubes following their own protocols. For TCRbeta analysis, collaborators shipped samples in one of three forms: frozen whole blood, isolated PBMCs, or DNA extracted from either of those sample types. The immunoSEQ Assay, a bias-controlled multiplex PCR, was used to amplify TCRbeta CDR3 regions from genomic DNA. Processing in the source paper ran as follows. The number of nucleated cells in each sample was estimated by amplification of reference gene primers within the assay. To quantify the absolute abundance of each unique TCRbeta CDR3 rearrangement, sequence reads were collapsed and filtered. For each sample, productive Simpson clonality was calculated as the square root of Simpson's diversity index over productive rearrangements. In TCRdb, the immuneACCESS table is reduced to in-frame sequences with V and J assigned. These tables do not hold every clone; where another copy was compared, an unresolved V gene accounts for under half, and the others remain unexplained. V, J and clone size derive from that table, while D and trimming were established from the DNA sequence. This sample comprises 250,000 to 300,000 clones, under 90% of them detected only once. Jointly, the top ten make up 0.9% to 1% of the sample.

From cysteine to phenylalanine, the CDR3 is 14 amino acids long. The read is trimmed to its CDR3 DNA, 42 bases read in frame from base 1. Via the germline V gene (reference sequence), CDR1 is LGHDT and CDR2 YNNKEL. V is cut back by 4 bases and J by 9 bases, with 9 bases in the junction unmatched. On this clone itself: No antigen is known for it. Qualities for individual bases were not recorded, and no much larger clone is one base off.

The full study reports these points: Clinical and demographic metadata were provided uncurated, with the amount varying by source and participant.

The chain is assembled from TRBV3-1 (or the pseudogene TRBV3-2) and TRBJ2-1, with TRBD2 identical over 7 junction bases. The sequenced sample was peripheral blood. The source of this sequence is a woman aged 40 to 50 who had recovered from COVID-19. The nucleotides are TGTGCCAGCAGCCGACGGAGGGAGGGGAGTGAGCAGTTCTTC. It translates to CASSRRREGSEQFF.